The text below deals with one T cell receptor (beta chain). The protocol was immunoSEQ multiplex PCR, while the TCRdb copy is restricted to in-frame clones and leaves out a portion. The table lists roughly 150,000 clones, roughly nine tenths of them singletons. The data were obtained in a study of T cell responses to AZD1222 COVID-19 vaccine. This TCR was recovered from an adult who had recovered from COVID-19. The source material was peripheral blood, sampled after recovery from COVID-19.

The CDR3, as DNA: TGTGCCAGCAGTTTTTTGACTAGCGGGAGAGGGCACGAGCAGTACTTC. Amino acids: CASSFLTSGRGHEQYF. The rearrangement uses TRBV27 and TRBJ2-7; TRBD2 agrees at 12 bases. Germline V gene sequence: CDR1 MNHEY, CDR2 SMNVEV (reference sequence). This CDR3 has 16 residues. J was trimmed by 5 bases and V by 3 bases; bases with no gene match: 8.